This T cell receptor (beta chain) was captured by sequencing in a study of T cell changes during pregnancy in multiple sclerosis. Method: immunoSEQ multiplex PCR; TCRdb's copy keeps in-frame clones and lacks some. The sample consists of under 70,000 clones, roughly nine tenths of them appearing once. The TCR sequence derives from a female donor in good health, enrolled as a control in a pregnancy study. The sample in question was peripheral blood, obtained in the third trimester of pregnancy.

As DNA, the CDR3 is TGCAGCGTTGAAGCGGTCACAGATACGCAGTATTTT. This codes for CSVEAVTDTQYF. The chain uses TRBV29-1 and TRBJ2-3; D remains unclear. The length of the CDR3 is 12 residues. In germline, CDR1 is SQVTM, CDR2 ANQGSEA. Trimming took off 1 base at V and 2 bases at J, with 4 bases between the two ends.